This T cell receptor beta chain was found in a study of shared clonotypes between healthy human individuals. As defined, naive CD8 cells were CD45RO-negative and positively selected for CCR7, with terminally differentiated effector memory CD45RA+ cells excluded. Assay: immunoSEQ multiplex PCR; the TCRdb copy retains only in-frame clones and omits some. The table includes roughly 2 million clones, about 95% detected once. Germline V gene lookup returns CDR1 MNHEY and CDR2 SMNVEV (reference sequence). Deletions cut 2 bases from V and 1 base from J, with 12 bases between. This CDR3 has 15 residues. This chain links TRBV27 with TRBJ2-7; D possibly corresponds to TRBD1 (6 bases). This clonotype originated in a man in his late teens or twenties in good health. The sequenced sample consisted of naive CD8+ T cells sorted from blood. The CDR3 nucleotides read TGTGCCAGCAGTTTAAATGGGACACCGTCCTACGAGCAGTACTTC. This codes for CASSLNGTPSYEQYF.